The 8 T cell receptor beta chains listed next were all sequenced from one sample in a study of control samples from healthy donors and cancer patients. The assay was immunoSEQ multiplex PCR, and TCRdb's table has in-frame clones only and misses some. The sample consists of 390,000 or so clones, about 93% of them appearing once. Source material: PBMCs. Source of these receptors: a man aged 35-49 years with head and neck cancer.

The chain recombines TRBV19 with TRBJ2-7; D is possibly TRBD2 (6 bases). CDR1 is LNHDA and CDR2 is SQIVND in the germline V gene (reference sequence). This CDR3 comprises 15 residues. Trimming removed 5 bases from V and 6 bases from J, with 20 bases in between. The CDR3 nucleotides read TGTGCCAGTAGTCCAAGTAGCGGAGCCCCTTCCGAGCAGTACTTC. Translation: CASSPSSGAPSEQYF. Complete variable domain (other parts from reference TRBV19 and TRBJ2-7): DGGITQSPKYLFRKEGQNVTLSCEQNLNHDAMYWYRQDPGQGLRLIYYSQIVNDFQKGDIAEGYSVSREKKESFPLTVTSAQKNPTAFYLCASSPSSGAPSEQYFGPGTRLTVT.

This clone was counted a single time. The chain is built from TRBV6-5 and TRBJ1-5; D remains ambiguous. This CDR3 spans 12 amino acids. Between the trimmed V and J ends, which lost 6 bases and 1 base, there was a span of 4 bases. The germline gives CDR1 MNHEY, CDR2 SVGAGI. CDR3 DNA: TGTGCCAGCAGGTTAAGCAATCAGCCCCAGCATTTT. Protein: CASRLSNQPQHF.

This chain uses TRBV9 with TRBJ2-1; D might be TRBD2 (5 bases). Germline CDR1 is SGDLS and CDR2 is YYNGEE. V dropped 5 bases and J dropped 0 bases, with 12 bases sitting between them. The CDR3 contains 15 residues. CDR3 nucleotide sequence: TGTGCCAGCAGTAGGAGGTTTAGCTCCTACAATGAGCAGTTCTTC. Translated, it gives CASSRRFSSYNEQFF. Full variable domain (outside the CDR3, taken from reference TRBV9 and TRBJ2-1): DSGVTQTPKHLITATGQRVTLRCSPRSGDLSVYWYQQSLDQGLQFLIQYYNGEERAKGNILERFSAQQFPDLHSELNLSSLELGDSALYFCASSRRFSSYNEQFFGPGTRLTVL.

The CDR3 is CASSRLAADTQYF. In DNA form, the CDR3 reads TGTGCCAGCAGCCGGCTAGCAGCAGATACGCAGTATTTT. The V and J genes are TRBV7-8 and TRBJ2-3; D perhaps matches TRBD2 (5 bases). Germline-derived CDR1 and CDR2 are SGHVS and FQNEAQ. V gave up 5 bases and J gave up 4 bases, with 10 bases separating them. The CDR3 is 13 residues long. Using reference TRBV7-8 and TRBJ2-3 for the parts outside the CDR3, the full variable domain is GAGVSQSPRYKVAKRGQDVALRCDPISGHVSLFWYQQALGQGPEFLTYFQNEAQLDKSGLPSDRFFAERPEGSVSTLKIQRTQQEDSAVYLCASSRLAADTQYFGPGTRLTVL.

This chain links TRBV12-5 with TRBJ2-1; D is unclear. CDR3 size: 13 residues. Germline V gene sequence: CDR1 LGHNT, CDR2 FRNRAP. Trimming removed 7 bases from V and 9 bases from J, with 16 bases in between. Here the CDR3 reads CASAAPVGIEQFF. The DNA for the CDR3 is TGTGCTAGTGCCGCACCAGTGGGTATTGAGCAGTTCTTC.

This chain connects TRBV2 to TRBJ2-2; unclear D gene. CDR1 is SNHLY and CDR2 is FYNNEI in the germline V gene. V was pared by 4 bases and J by 2 bases, with 14 bases between. There are 16 residues in the CDR3. This CDR3 is CASSVDQNLNTGELFF. DNA of the CDR3: TGTGCCAGCAGTGTGGACCAGAACTTAAACACCGGGGAGCTGTTTTTT.

The V and J genes are TRBV27 and TRBJ1-5, with 7 bases identical to TRBD1. The CDR3 runs 14 residues. V shed 6 bases, J shed 3 bases, and the junction held 5 bases outside the gene matches. The germline V gene encodes CDR1 MNHEY and CDR2 SMNVEV (reference sequence). As DNA, the CDR3 is TGTGCCAGCAGCCGGGACAGAAACAATCAGCCCCAGCATTTT. It codes for CASSRDRNNQPQHF.

The chain carries TRBV6-5 and TRBJ1-5; 10 bases agree with TRBD1. V shed 8 bases and J 3 bases; nucleotides not matched to a gene: 4. CDR3 size: 14 residues. Germline loops: CDR1 MNHEY, CDR2 SVGAGI. The CDR3 loop reads CASGGTGVNQPQHF. The CDR3, as DNA: TGTGCCAGCGGAGGGACAGGGGTCAATCAGCCCCAGCATTTT.